The subject of this entry is one T cell receptor (beta chain). This specimen comes from a study of blood T cell repertoires in COVID-19. Study in general: Sample material is recorded as cDNA or gDNA derived from T cells, B-cell-depleted T cells, or PBMCs.

Per the original methods: Estimated nucleated cell counts came from reference gene primer amplification. TCRdb keeps only in-frame clones here, not all; method: immunoSEQ multiplex PCR. V and J calls and clone size come straight from that table; D and trimming were deduced from the DNA. The sample has just under 95,000 clones; 75% to 85% are singletons. Trimming took 0 bases from V and 10 from J, leaving 10 bases between them. The CDR3 spans 14 residues. Germline CDR1 is SGHDN and CDR2 is FVKESK. The sequenced sample consisted of peripheral blood. V gene TRBV14 combines with J gene TRBJ1-6, with D perhaps TRBD1 (6 bases). The origin of this receptor is a human donor in a cohort sampled during active COVID-19. As DNA, the CDR3 is TGTGCCAGCAGCCAAGAGGGGGCGAGATCACCCCTCCACTTT. This sequence encodes CASSQEGARSPLHF.